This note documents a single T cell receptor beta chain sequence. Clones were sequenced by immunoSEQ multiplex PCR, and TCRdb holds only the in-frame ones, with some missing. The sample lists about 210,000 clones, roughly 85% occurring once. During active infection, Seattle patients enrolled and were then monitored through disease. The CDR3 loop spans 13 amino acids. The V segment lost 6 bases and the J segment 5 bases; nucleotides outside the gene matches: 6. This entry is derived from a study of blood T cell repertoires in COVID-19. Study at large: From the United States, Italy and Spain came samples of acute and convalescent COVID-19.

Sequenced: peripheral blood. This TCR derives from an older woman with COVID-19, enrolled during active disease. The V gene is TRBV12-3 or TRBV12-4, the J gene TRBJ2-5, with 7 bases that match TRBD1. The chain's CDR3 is CASSPDRVETQYF. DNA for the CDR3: TGTGCCAGCAGCCCCGACAGGGTGGAGACCCAGTACTTC.